This is a list of T cell receptor beta chains from one sample in a study of memory CD4+ T cells and cytomegalovirus serostatus. Measured with immunoSEQ multiplex PCR; TCRdb has only the in-frame clones, and not every one. The sample includes 85,000 to 100,000 clones, 80% of them seen just once. Material: memory CD4+ T cells from blood. The receptors here all came from an adult in good health and CMV-seropositive. The CDR3 runs from the conserved cysteine through the conserved F or W. Each record gives: V gene, clone size, J gene, CDR3 protein. Rows may omit the clone size; those that give it use once, few, many or a size class.

v_gene: TRBV6-1
abundance: NA
j_gene: TRBJ1-1
CDR3aa: CASSELAGANTEAFF

v_gene: TRBV5-1
abundance: NA
j_gene: TRBJ2-2
CDR3aa: CASSLNLAGGPNTGELFF

v_gene: TRBV5-1
abundance: NA
j_gene: TRBJ1-3
CDR3aa: CASSLQGTRSGNTIYF

v_gene: TRBV7-9
abundance: NA
j_gene: TRBJ1-2
CDR3aa: CASSLALSDSYGYTF

v_gene: TRBV7-8
abundance: NA
j_gene: TRBJ1-3
CDR3aa: CASSSGVSGNTIYF

v_gene: TRBV15
abundance: NA
j_gene: TRBJ2-5
CDR3aa: CATSRLSLAGEGYQETQYF

v_gene: TRBV29-1
abundance: NA
j_gene: TRBJ2-7
CDR3aa: CSVERDGDEQYF

v_gene: TRBV28
abundance: NA
j_gene: TRBJ2-5
CDR3aa: CASSLGGQIQETQYF

v_gene: TRBV6-1
abundance: NA
j_gene: TRBJ2-1
CDR3aa: CASSALSGTNPYNEQFF

v_gene: TRBV2
abundance: NA
j_gene: TRBJ2-1
CDR3aa: CASSKGVQFF

v_gene: TRBV19
abundance: NA
j_gene: TRBJ2-7
CDR3aa: CASRDSGGSSYEQYF

v_gene: TRBV5-5
abundance: once
j_gene: TRBJ1-5
CDR3aa: CASSLTGGVPNQPQHF

v_gene: TRBV10-3
abundance: NA
j_gene: TRBJ2-7
CDR3aa: CAISESLVGPSSYEQYF

v_gene: TRBV10-3
abundance: NA
j_gene: TRBJ2-2
CDR3aa: CAISVGGTGELFF

v_gene: TRBV5-1
abundance: NA
j_gene: TRBJ2-3
CDR3aa: CASGSDRGKDTQYF

v_gene: TRBV19
abundance: NA
j_gene: TRBJ2-7
CDR3aa: CASSDKQRTYEQYF

v_gene: TRBV7-9
abundance: NA
j_gene: TRBJ2-7
CDR3aa: CASSLSRGYEQYF

v_gene: TRBV5-1
abundance: NA
j_gene: TRBJ2-1
CDR3aa: CASSLRLAGPHGSNEQFF

v_gene: TRBV9
abundance: NA
j_gene: TRBJ1-5
CDR3aa: CASSFNQPQHF

v_gene: TRBV2
abundance: NA
j_gene: TRBJ2-2
CDR3aa: CASRTGAGGAGELFF

v_gene: TRBV2
abundance: NA
j_gene: TRBJ2-3
CDR3aa: CASSDDSGSISDTQYF

v_gene: TRBV18
abundance: NA
j_gene: TRBJ2-5
CDR3aa: CASSQGEQETQYF

v_gene: TRBV25-1
abundance: NA
j_gene: TRBJ2-7
CDR3aa: CASSERARGEQYF